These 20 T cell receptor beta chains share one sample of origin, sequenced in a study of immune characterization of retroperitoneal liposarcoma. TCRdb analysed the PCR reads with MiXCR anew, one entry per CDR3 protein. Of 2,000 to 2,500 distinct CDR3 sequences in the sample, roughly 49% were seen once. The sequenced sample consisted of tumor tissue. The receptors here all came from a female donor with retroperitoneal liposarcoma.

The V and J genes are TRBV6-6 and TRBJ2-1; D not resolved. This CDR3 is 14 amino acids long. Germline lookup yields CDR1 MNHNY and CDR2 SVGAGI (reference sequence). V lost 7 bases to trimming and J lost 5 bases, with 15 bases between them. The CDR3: CASKTELVNNEQFF. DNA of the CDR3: TGTGCCAGCAAGACTGAACTGGTCAACAATGAGCAGTTCTTC.

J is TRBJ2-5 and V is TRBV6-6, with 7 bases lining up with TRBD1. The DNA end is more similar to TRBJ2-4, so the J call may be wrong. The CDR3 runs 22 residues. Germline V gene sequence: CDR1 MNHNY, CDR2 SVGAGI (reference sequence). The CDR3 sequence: CASSHSHPQGHLNTLAKNIQYF. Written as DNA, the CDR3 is TGTGCCAGCAGTCATAGTCACCCACAGGGGCACCTTAATACTTTAGCCAAAAACATTCAGTACTTC.

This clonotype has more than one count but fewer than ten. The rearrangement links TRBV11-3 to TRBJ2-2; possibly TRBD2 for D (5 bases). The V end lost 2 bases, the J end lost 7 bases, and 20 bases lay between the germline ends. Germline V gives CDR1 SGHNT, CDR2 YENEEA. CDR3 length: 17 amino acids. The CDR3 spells CASSLYSSWGAGGELFF. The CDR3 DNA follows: TGTGCCAGCAGCTTATATTCGTCCTGGGGTGCGGGCGGGGAGCTGTTTTTT.

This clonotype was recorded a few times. CDR3: CASRVSGRVPYEQFF. DNA of the CDR3: TGTGCCAGCAGGGTAAGCGGGAGGGTACCCTATGAGCAGTTCTTC. The chain combines TRBV6-1 with TRBJ2-1, with 10 positions matching TRBD2. Germline V gene lookup returns CDR1 MNHNS and CDR2 SASEGT. The CDR3 runs to 15 residues. Losses at the gene ends were 6 bases for V and 8 bases for J; bases not matched to a gene: 10.

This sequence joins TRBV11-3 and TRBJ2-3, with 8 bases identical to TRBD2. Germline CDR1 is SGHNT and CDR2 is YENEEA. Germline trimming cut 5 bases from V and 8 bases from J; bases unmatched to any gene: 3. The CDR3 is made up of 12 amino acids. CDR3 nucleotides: TGTGCCAGCAGCCCAGCGGGAGCTACGCAGTATTTT. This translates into CASSPAGATQYF.

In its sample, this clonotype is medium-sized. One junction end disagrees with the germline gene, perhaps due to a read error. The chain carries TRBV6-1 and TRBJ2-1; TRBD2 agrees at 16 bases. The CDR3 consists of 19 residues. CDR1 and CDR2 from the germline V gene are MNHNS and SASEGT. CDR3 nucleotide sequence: TGTGCCAGCAGTGAGCATCTGGGACTAGCGGGAGGGGGTTACAGTGAGCAGTTCTTC. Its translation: CASSEHLGLAGGGYSEQFF.

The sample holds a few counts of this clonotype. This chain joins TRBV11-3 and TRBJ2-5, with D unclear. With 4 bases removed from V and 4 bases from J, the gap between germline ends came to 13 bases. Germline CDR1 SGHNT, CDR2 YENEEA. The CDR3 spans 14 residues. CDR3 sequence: CASSSPGWGETQYF. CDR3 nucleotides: TGTGCCAGCAGCTCCCCCGGCTGGGGAGAGACCCAGTACTTC. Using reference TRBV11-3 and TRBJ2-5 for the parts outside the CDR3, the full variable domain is EAGVVQSPRYKIIEKKQPVAFWCNPISGHNTLYWYLQNLGQGPELLIRYENEEAVDDSQLPKDRFSAERLKGVDSTLKIQPAELGDSAVYLCASSSPGWGETQYFGPGTRLLVL.

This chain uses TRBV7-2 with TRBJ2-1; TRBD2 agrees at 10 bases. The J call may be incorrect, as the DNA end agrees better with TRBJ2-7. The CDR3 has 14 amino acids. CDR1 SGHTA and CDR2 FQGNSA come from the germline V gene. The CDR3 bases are TGTGCCAGCAGTCTAGCGGGAGCCCCCTACGAGCAGTACTTC. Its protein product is CASSLAGAPYEQYF.

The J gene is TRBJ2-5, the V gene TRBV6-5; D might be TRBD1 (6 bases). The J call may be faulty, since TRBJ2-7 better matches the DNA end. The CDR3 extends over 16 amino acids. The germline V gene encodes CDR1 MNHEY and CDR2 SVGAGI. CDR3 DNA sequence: TGTGCCAGCAGTTACTCGGGTGGGACACTTAGCTACGAGCAGTACTTC. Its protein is CASSYSGGTLSYEQYF.

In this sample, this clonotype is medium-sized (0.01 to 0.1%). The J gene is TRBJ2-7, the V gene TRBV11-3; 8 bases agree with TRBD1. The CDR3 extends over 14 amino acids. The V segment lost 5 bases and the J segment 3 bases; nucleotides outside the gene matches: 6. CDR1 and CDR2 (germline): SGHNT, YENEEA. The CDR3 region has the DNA TGTGCCAGCAGCCTCCAGGGGGCCGACTACGAGCAGTACTTC. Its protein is CASSLQGADYEQYF. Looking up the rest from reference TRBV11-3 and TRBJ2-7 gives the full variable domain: EAGVVQSPRYKIIEKKQPVAFWCNPISGHNTLYWYLQNLGQGPELLIRYENEEAVDDSQLPKDRFSAERLKGVDSTLKIQPAELGDSAVYLCASSLQGADYEQYFGPGTRLTVT.

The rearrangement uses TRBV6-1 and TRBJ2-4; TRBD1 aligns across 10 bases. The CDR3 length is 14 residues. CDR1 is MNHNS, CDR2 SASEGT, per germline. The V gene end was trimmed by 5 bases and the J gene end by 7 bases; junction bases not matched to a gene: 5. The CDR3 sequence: CASSYDRGLNIQYF. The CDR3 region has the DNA TGTGCCAGCAGTTACGACAGGGGGCTGAACATTCAGTACTTC.

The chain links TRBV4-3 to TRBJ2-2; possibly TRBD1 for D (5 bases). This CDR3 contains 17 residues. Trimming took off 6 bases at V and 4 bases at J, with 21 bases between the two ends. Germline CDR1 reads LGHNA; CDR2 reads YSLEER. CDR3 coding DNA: TGCGCCAGCAGTAGGACACCGGTACCGGATAGCACCGGGGAGCTGTTTTTT. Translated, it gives CASSRTPVPDSTGELFF.

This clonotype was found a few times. The CDR3 reads CASSYLGQGASEQYF. The CDR3 nucleotides are TGTGCCAGCAGTTACCTGGGACAGGGGGCATCCGAGCAGTACTTC. This rearrangement joins TRBV6-5 to TRBJ2-7, with 12 bases lining up with TRBD1. V was clipped by 2 bases and J by 6 bases; unmatched bases: 5. The germline V gene encodes CDR1 MNHEY and CDR2 SVGAGI. The CDR3 has 15 amino acids.

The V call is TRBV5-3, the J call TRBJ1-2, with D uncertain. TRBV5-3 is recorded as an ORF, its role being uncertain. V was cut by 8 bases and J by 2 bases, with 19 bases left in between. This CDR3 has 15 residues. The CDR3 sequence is CASSAVVIGNYGYTF. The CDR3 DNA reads TGTGCCAGCAGCGCCGTGGTTATAGGGAACTATGGCTACACCTTC.

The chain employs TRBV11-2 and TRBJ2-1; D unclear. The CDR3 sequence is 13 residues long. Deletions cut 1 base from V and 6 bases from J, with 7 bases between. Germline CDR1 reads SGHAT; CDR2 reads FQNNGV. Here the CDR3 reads CASSLGVLNEQFF. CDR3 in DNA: TGTGCCAGCAGCTTAGGGGTTCTCAATGAGCAGTTCTTC.

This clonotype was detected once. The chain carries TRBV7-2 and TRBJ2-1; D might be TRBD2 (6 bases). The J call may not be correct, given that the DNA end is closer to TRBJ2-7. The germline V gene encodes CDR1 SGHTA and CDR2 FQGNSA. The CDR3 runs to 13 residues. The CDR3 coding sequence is TGTGCCAGCAGCTTAATGGACTACAATGAGCAGTACTTC. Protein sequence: CASSLMDYNEQYF.

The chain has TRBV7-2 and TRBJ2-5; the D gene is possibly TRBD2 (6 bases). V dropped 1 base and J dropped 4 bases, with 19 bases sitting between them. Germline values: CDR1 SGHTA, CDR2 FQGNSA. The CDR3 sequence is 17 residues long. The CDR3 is CASSLGDHRAGLETQYF. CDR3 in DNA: TGTGCCAGCAGCTTAGGGGACCACCGCGCGGGATTAGAGACCCAGTACTTC.

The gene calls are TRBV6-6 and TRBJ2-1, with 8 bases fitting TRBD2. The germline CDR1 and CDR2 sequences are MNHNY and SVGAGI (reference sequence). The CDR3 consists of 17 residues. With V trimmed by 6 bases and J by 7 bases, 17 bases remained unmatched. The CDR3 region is CASSPSGRSGIYNEQFF. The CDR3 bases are TGTGCCAGCAGCCCCTCGGGTCGTAGCGGGATATATAATGAGCAGTTCTTC.

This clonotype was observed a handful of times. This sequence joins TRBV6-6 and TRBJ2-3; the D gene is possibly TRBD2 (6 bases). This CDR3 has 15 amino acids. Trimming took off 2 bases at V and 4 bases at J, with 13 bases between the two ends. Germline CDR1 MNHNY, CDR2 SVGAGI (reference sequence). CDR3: CASSYSGTPPDTQYF. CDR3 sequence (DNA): TGTGCCAGCAGTTACAGTGGGACTCCCCCAGATACGCAGTATTTT.

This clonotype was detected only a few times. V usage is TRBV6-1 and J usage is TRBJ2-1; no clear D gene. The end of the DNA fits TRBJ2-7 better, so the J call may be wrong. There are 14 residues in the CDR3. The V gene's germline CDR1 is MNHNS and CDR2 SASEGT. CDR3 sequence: CASSDGGRNYEQYF. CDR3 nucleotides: TGTGCCAGCAGTGACGGCGGCAGAAACTACGAGCAGTACTTC.